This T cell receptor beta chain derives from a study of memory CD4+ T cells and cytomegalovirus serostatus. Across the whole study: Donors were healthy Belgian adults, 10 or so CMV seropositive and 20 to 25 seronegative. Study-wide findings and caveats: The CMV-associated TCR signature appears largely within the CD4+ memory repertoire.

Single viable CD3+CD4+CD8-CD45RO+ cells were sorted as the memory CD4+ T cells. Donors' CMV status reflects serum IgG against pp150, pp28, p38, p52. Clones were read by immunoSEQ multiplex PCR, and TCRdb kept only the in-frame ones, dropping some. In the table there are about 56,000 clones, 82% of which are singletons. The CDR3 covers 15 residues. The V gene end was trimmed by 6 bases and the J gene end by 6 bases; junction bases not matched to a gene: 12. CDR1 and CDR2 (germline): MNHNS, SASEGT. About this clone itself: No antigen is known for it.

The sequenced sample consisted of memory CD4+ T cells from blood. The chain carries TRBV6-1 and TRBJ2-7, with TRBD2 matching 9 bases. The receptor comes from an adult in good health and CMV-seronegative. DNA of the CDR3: TGTGCCAGCAGCCCAGCGGGGGGCGCCTTGGGCGAGCAGTACTTC. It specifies CASSPAGGALGEQYF.